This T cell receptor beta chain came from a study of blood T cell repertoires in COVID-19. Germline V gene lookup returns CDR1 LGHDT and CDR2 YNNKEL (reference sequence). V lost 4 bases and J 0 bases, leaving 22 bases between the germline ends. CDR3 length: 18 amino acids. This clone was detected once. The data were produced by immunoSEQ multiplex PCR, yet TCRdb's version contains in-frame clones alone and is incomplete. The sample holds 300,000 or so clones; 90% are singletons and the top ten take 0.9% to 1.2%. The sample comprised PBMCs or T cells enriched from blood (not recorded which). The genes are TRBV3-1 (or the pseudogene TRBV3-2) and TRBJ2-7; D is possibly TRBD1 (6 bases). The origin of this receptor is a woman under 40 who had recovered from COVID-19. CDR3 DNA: TGTGCCAGCAGCCTGCGCGCATGCTACCGGGACACCTCCTACGAGCAGTACTTC. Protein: CASSLRACYRDTSYEQYF.